This T cell receptor (beta chain) was sequenced for a study of blood T cell repertoires in COVID-19 (dated by TCRdb to 2019 to 2021). Describing the broader study: The collaborator samples originated in the United States, Italy and Spain and spanned the acute and convalescent phases of COVID-19. Samples were obtained from the ongoing ImmuneRACE study (first 160 participants) and from about 1,300 subjects provided by 6 global collaborators. The material from the prospective study consisted of cDNA or gDNA derived from T cells, B-cell-depleted T cells, or PBMCs. HLA class I and class II types, where available, came from metadata supplied by the sample provider rather than from assay-based typing. A de-identified subject ID, COVID-19 status, age in years and sex were almost always included in the sample metadata. The repertoires were released in a freely available public database meant as a resource for research on the immune response to SARS-CoV-2. The dataset comprised deeply sampled blood TCRbeta repertoires from subjects exposed to, actively infected with, or recovered from COVID-19.

General study outcomes and caveats: The amount of clinical and demographic metadata varied by source and participant and was provided uncurated.

The CDR3 goes from the cysteine to the phenylalanine over 15 residues. Only the CDR3 part of the read is kept: 45 bases, read in frame from the first base. The V end loses 2 bases and the J end loses 4 bases, and a stretch of 11 bases separates them. The CDR1 and CDR2 encoded by the germline V gene (reference sequence) are LNHNV and YYDKDF. TCRbeta CDR3 regions were amplified from genomic DNA by means of the immunoSEQ Assay, a bias-controlled multiplex PCR. The authors processed their data as follows. The number of nucleated cells in each sample was estimated from the amplification of reference gene primers within the assay. Sequence reads were collapsed and filtered to measure the absolute abundance of every unique TCRbeta CDR3 rearrangement. For each sample, productive Simpson clonality was calculated as the square root of Simpson's diversity index across productive rearrangements. The clones in this table, taken by TCRdb from immuneACCESS, are in-frame only. Not every clone is retained; where verified, under half of the shortfall comes from an unresolved V gene, and the cause of the rest is unknown. Clonal size and the V and J genes are those of that table, whereas D and trimming came from the DNA. In this sample the table shows 200,000 to 300,000 clones, around nine tenths of which occur a single time. The ten largest account for approximately 2.4% of the sample.

In the case of this clone: Its antigen target is currently unknown. It has no much larger one-base neighbor in the sample; base qualities were not kept.

Participants in the prospective study were enrolled through a virtual design, were aged roughly 18 to 100 years, and lived in approximately 24 United States geographic areas. In the prospective study, cohorts were assigned on the basis of participant-reported clinical history obtained from a screening survey and a study questionnaire. Recovered participants in ImmuneRACE Cohort 3 were defined by two consecutive negative NP/OP PCR tests, clearance by a healthcare professional, or resolution of symptoms. Mobile phlebotomists in the prospective study collected whole blood, serum and a nasopharyngeal or oropharyngeal swab from every participant. Prospective study participants could optionally give additional blood draws and questionnaires over an approximately two-month period. Before DNA extraction, prospective study blood samples were shipped either frozen or at room temperature.

Sample: PBMCs or T cells enriched from blood (not recorded which). This TCR came from a woman aged 18-29 years who had recovered from COVID-19. The rearrangement combines TRBV15 with TRBJ2-2; the D segment could be TRBD1, given 6 matching bases. Here is the DNA: TGTGCCACCAGCAGAAATACAGGGTCCACCGGGGAGCTGTTTTTT. Protein translation: CATSRNTGSTGELFF.